A single sample is the source of the 25 T cell receptor beta chains below, sequenced in a study of blood T cell repertoires in COVID-19 (dated by TCRdb to about 2020). The library came from the immunoSEQ multiplex PCR assay. TCRdb limited this immuneACCESS table to in-frame rearrangements with V and J called. A share of clones is missing; checked studies link under half to unresolved V genes, and the rest is unexplained. This sample gives roughly 500,000 clones in total; approximately 83% of them show up just once. Under 4% of the sample is in the top ten clones. Sequences were obtained from peripheral blood. These receptor sequences come from a human donor in a cohort sampled during active COVID-19.

This clone has only a few counts. The same CDR3 also results from other DNA sequences found in this sample. This chain's CDR3 is CAWSVGGDQPQHF. The CDR3 nucleotides read TGTGCCTGGAGTGTCGGGGGGGATCAGCCCCAGCATTTT. This chain uses TRBV30 with TRBJ1-5, with D possibly being TRBD1 (5 bases). There are 13 residues in the CDR3. The V end was cut by 0 bases, the J end by 5 bases, with 8 bases between. Looked up from germline, CDR1 is GTSNPN and CDR2 is SVGIG (reference sequence).

The chain is built from TRBV28 and TRBJ1-2, with 10 bases identical to TRBD1. The junction had 12 bases not matched to a gene; V was cut back by 2 bases and J by 6 bases. CDR1 MDHEN and CDR2 SYDVKM come from the germline V gene. This CDR3 is 17 amino acids long. Here the CDR3 reads CASSLPDRGSRPNGYTF. CDR3 bases: TGTGCCAGCAGTTTACCGGACAGGGGGTCGAGGCCCAATGGCTACACCTTC.

The chain links TRBV24-1 to TRBJ2-1; tentative D call: TRBD2 (6 bases). V lost 7 bases to trimming and J lost 2 bases, with 23 bases between them. CDR1 and CDR2 from the germline V gene are KGHDR and SFDVKD. The CDR3 loop spans 18 amino acids. DNA of the CDR3: TGTGCCACCAGAGATCTGGGGCCCCTAGCGTTTACCTACAATGAGCAGTTCTTC. Its protein product is CATRDLGPLAFTYNEQFF.

CDR3 nucleotides: TGCAGCGTTGTTCGGGGGACCACTGAAGCTTTCTTT. As protein: CSVVRGTTEAFF. The rearrangement joins TRBV29-1 to TRBJ1-1, with D perhaps matching TRBD1 (5 bases). The CDR3 is 12 residues long. Germline CDR1 is SQVTM and CDR2 is ANQGSEA. V lost 4 bases and J 4 bases, leaving 10 bases between the germline ends.

The V call is TRBV5-1, the J call TRBJ1-2, with 8 bases fitting TRBD1. Unmatched junction bases numbered 13, after V lost 3 bases and J lost 6 bases. The CDR3 runs 16 residues. CDR1 SGHRS and CDR2 YFSETQ come from the germline V gene. Written as DNA, the CDR3 is TGCGCCAGCAGCTCGGAGACAGGGGCTGGTAGGGATGGCTACACCTTC. Encoded protein: CASSSETGAGRDGYTF.

The rearrangement uses TRBV10-3 and TRBJ2-7; no clear D. CDR1 and CDR2 from the germline V gene are ENHRY and SYGVKD. This CDR3 is built from 13 residues. Trimming took 5 bases from V and 0 from J, leaving 8 bases between them. This chain's CDR3 is CAISQDSSYEQYF. CDR3 nucleotides: TGTGCCATCAGTCAGGATAGCTCCTACGAGCAGTACTTC.

This chain connects TRBV10-3 to TRBJ2-5; 9 positions agree with TRBD2. Germline trimming cut 6 bases from V and 4 bases from J; bases unmatched to any gene: 9. The CDR3 is made up of 15 amino acids. Germline V lookup: CDR1 ENHRY, CDR2 SYGVKD. The CDR3 nucleotides read TGTGCCATCAGCCCCGGGACTAGCTTGGTAGAGACCCAGTACTTC. Encoded protein: CAISPGTSLVETQYF.

The genes are TRBV18 and TRBJ2-1; 13 nucleotides align to TRBD2. This CDR3 region has 13 residues. Germline V CDR1 and CDR2: KGHSH, LQKENI. V gave up 5 bases and J gave up 12 bases; unmatched junction bases: 4. CDR3 nucleotide sequence: TGTGCCAGCTCAACTAGCGGGAGGGCCCGGCAGTTCTTC. Amino acid sequence: CASSTSGRARQFF.

The chain carries TRBV29-1 and TRBJ1-4; 8 positions match TRBD1. The CDR3 runs to 15 residues. V dropped 6 bases and J dropped 4; count of bases not matched to a gene: 10. Germline V gives CDR1 SQVTM, CDR2 ANQGSEA. The CDR3 loop is CSVQEGQAHNEKLFF. In DNA form, the CDR3 reads TGCAGCGTCCAGGAGGGACAGGCTCATAATGAAAAACTGTTTTTT.

The chain combines TRBV6-2 or TRBV6-3 with TRBJ1-2; D is uncertain. Trimming took off 4 bases at V and 2 bases at J, with 5 bases between the two ends. From germline, CDR1 is MNHEY and CDR2 SVGEGT. The CDR3 covers 12 residues. The CDR3 loop is CASSLQNYGYTF. The DNA of the CDR3 is TGTGCCAGCAGTTTACAGAACTATGGCTACACCTTC.

In regard to this clone: This sample also contains other DNA sequences that code for the same CDR3. This chain uses TRBV2 with TRBJ1-1, with 7 bases aligning to TRBD1. CDR1 SNHLY and CDR2 FYNNEI come from the germline V gene. Losses at the gene ends were 4 bases for V and 3 bases for J; bases not matched to a gene: 5. This CDR3 has 14 amino acids. CDR3 nucleotides: TGTGCCAGCAGTGGACAGGGTCGGGACACTGAAGCTTTCTTT. Amino acids: CASSGQGRDTEAFF.

The gene calls are TRBV27 and TRBJ1-4, with TRBD1 matching 7 bases. After removal of 4 bases from V and 7 bases from J, the junction contained 6 bases not matched to a gene. Germline V gene lookup returns CDR1 MNHEY and CDR2 SMNVEV (reference sequence). This CDR3 spans 14 amino acids. CDR3 region: CASSSGQLGEKLFF. The CDR3 DNA reads as TGTGCCAGCAGTTCGGGACAGCTGGGTGAAAAACTGTTTTTT.

The CDR3 region is CASEQGLAESTDTQYF. CDR3 bases: TGTGCCAGCGAACAGGGACTAGCGGAAAGCACAGATACGCAGTATTTT. This chain joins TRBV7-9 and TRBJ2-3; TRBD2 matches 11 bases. V lost 8 bases and J lost 0; bases outside the gene matches: 7. Germline CDR1 SEHNR, CDR2 FQNEAQ (reference sequence). CDR3 length: 16 residues.

This rearrangement joins TRBV6-5 to TRBJ2-7, with no clear D. Trimming removed 5 bases from V and 1 base from J, with 12 bases in between. The CDR3 sequence is 14 residues long. Germline V CDR1 and CDR2: MNHEY, SVGAGI. In DNA, the CDR3 is TGTGCCAGCAGTCCTTTTGACACTTCCTACGAGCAGTACTTC. Its protein is CASSPFDTSYEQYF.

This clone was counted a single time. The chain employs TRBV3-1 (or the pseudogene TRBV3-2) and TRBJ2-2; D gene ambiguous. The V and J ends lost 4 bases and 0 bases respectively, with 9 bases between them. Germline lookup yields CDR1 LGHDT and CDR2 YNNKEL (reference sequence). CDR3 length equals 15 residues. CDR3 nucleotides: TGTGCCAGCAGCCCCCGTCCTGCGAACACCGGGGAGCTGTTTTTT. Its translation: CASSPRPANTGELFF.

The chain recombines TRBV2 with TRBJ2-3, with 15 bases identical to TRBD2. Germline CDR1 is SNHLY and CDR2 is FYNNEI. V trimming: 1 base; J trimming: 4 bases; junction bases outside the gene matches: 6. This CDR3 has 18 residues. The chain's CDR3 is CASSEDHGTSGRPDTQYF. In DNA form, the CDR3 reads TGTGCCAGCAGTGAAGATCACGGGACTAGCGGGAGGCCAGATACGCAGTATTTT.

This chain links TRBV9 with TRBJ2-3, with TRBD2 matching 7 bases. The V segment lost 3 bases and the J segment 4 bases; nucleotides outside the gene matches: 14. Germline lookup yields CDR1 SGDLS and CDR2 YYNGEE. The CDR3 extends over 17 amino acids. The CDR3 sequence is CASSATLGMGGSDTQYF. CDR3 DNA sequence: TGTGCCAGCAGCGCCACCTTAGGTATGGGAGGGTCAGATACGCAGTATTTT.

The chain carries TRBV7-3 and TRBJ2-1, with TRBD1 identical over 8 bases. Germline assignment: CDR1 SGHTA and CDR2 FQGTGA. The trim removed 2 bases at V and 4 bases at J, leaving 4 bases unmatched. The CDR3 spans 15 residues. This CDR3 is CASSLLGQEYNEQFF. The CDR3 DNA reads TGTGCCAGCAGCTTATTGGGACAGGAGTACAATGAGCAGTTCTTC.

The V call is TRBV5-4, the J call TRBJ2-3; maybe TRBD1 (6 bases). V lost 0 bases to trimming and J lost 2 bases, with 13 bases between them. Germline V gives CDR1 SGHNT, CDR2 YYREEE (reference sequence). The CDR3 totals 16 residues. This chain's CDR3 is CASSLGGRGPTDTQYF. The CDR3 nucleotides read TGTGCCAGCAGCTTGGGAGGCAGGGGACCCACAGATACGCAGTATTTT. The entire variable domain, with the rest obtained from reference TRBV5-4 and TRBJ2-3, is as follows: ETGVTQSPTHLIKTRGQQVTLRCSSQSGHNTVSWYQQALGQGPQFIFQYYREEENGRGNFPPRFSGLQFPNYSSELNVNALELDDSALYLCASSLGGRGPTDTQYFGPGTRLTVL.

This chain connects TRBV4-1 to TRBJ1-4; 7 nucleotides match TRBD1. Germline CDR1 reads MGHRA; CDR2 reads YSYEKL. The ends lost 4 bases at V and 11 bases at J; junction bases unmatched: 10. This CDR3 comprises 14 residues. CDR3 bases: TGCGCCAGCAGCCCCGACAGGGCTAATGGGAAACTGTTTTTT. Amino acid sequence: CASSPDRANGKLFF.

This clone was found a few times. V and J are TRBV5-1 and TRBJ1-1; 7 nucleotides agree with TRBD1. The ends lost 3 bases at V and 5 bases at J; junction bases unmatched: 7. CDR1 is SGHRS and CDR2 is YFSETQ in the germline V gene. This CDR3 is built from 14 residues. Here the CDR3 reads CASSYSQGVTEAFF. The CDR3, as DNA: TGCGCCAGCAGCTATTCTCAGGGGGTAACTGAAGCTTTCTTT. Full variable domain (rest looked up from reference TRBV5-1 and TRBJ1-1): KAGVTQTPRYLIKTRGQQVTLSCSPISGHRSVSWYQQTPGQGLQFLFEYFSETQRNKGNFPGRFSGRQFSNSRSEMNVSTLELGDSALYLCASSYSQGVTEAFFGQGTRLTVV.

V usage is TRBV28 and J usage is TRBJ1-5, with a tentative D call TRBD1 (5 bases). V gave up 6 bases and J gave up 9 bases, with 6 bases separating them. CDR1 and CDR2 from the germline V gene are MDHEN and SYDVKM. The CDR3 consists of 10 residues. As DNA, the CDR3 is TGTGCCAGCAGCCAGGGGCCCCAGCATTTT. Encoded protein: CASSQGPQHF.

This rearrangement joins TRBV9 to TRBJ1-5; D is ambiguous. Trimming shortened V by 0 bases and J by 0 bases, and 4 bases separated the two germline ends. The CDR3 spans 14 residues. Germline assignment: CDR1 SGDLS and CDR2 YYNGEE. The CDR3 coding sequence is TGTGCCAGCAGCGTAGCAGATAGCAATCAGCCCCAGCATTTT. Residues: CASSVADSNQPQHF. Supplemented by reference TRBV9 and TRBJ1-5, the full variable domain reads DSGVTQTPKHLITATGQRVTLRCSPRSGDLSVYWYQQSLDQGLQFLIQYYNGEERAKGNILERFSAQQFPDLHSELNLSSLELGDSALYFCASSVADSNQPQHFGDGTRLSIL.

This clone appeared a few times. The chain is built from TRBV7-2 and TRBJ1-6; no clear D gene. In germline, CDR1 is SGHTA, CDR2 FQGNSA. This CDR3 region has 15 residues. The ends were cut back, 5 bases at V and 8 bases at J, with 16 bases in the middle. CDR3: CASSLGGSRDSPLHF. Written as DNA, the CDR3 is TGTGCCAGCAGCCTTGGCGGGTCTAGGGATTCACCCCTCCACTTT. The whole variable domain, remainder taken from reference TRBV7-2 and TRBJ1-6, is GAGVSQSPSNKVTEKGKDVELRCDPISGHTALYWYRQSLGQGLEFLIYFQGNSAPDKSGLPSDRFSAERTGGSVSTLTIQRTQQEDSAVYLCASSLGGSRDSPLHFGNGTRLTVT.

The rearrangement joins TRBV11-2 to TRBJ2-1; maybe TRBD2 (6 bases). The CDR3 runs to 15 residues. Germline CDR1 and CDR2: SGHAT and FQNNGV. The germline V and J ends were trimmed by 3 bases and 5 bases, with 14 bases remaining between them. CDR3 nucleotide sequence: TGTGCCAGCAGCTTCGGAGGGAGTAGGGACAATGAGCAGTTCTTC. Residues: CASSFGGSRDNEQFF.